These 8 T cell receptor beta chains share one sample of origin, sequenced in a study of T cell responses to AZD1222 COVID-19 vaccine. Method: immunoSEQ multiplex PCR; TCRdb's copy keeps in-frame clones and lacks some. The data contain about 130,000 clones, more than 85% of them singletons. This sample comprised peripheral blood, obtained on day 0 of AZD1222 vaccination. These receptors all stem from an adult in good health.

As DNA, the CDR3 is TGTGCCAGCAGCTCAACAGGGGTGTCCTACGAGCAGTACTTC. It encodes CASSSTGVSYEQYF. The V gene is TRBV7-9, the J gene TRBJ2-7, with 7 bases matching TRBD1. Germline values: CDR1 SEHNR, CDR2 FQNEAQ (reference sequence). J lost 1 base, V lost 4 bases, and 4 bases had no gene match. CDR3 length: 14 amino acids.

The rearrangement uses TRBV5-1 and TRBJ1-2; 11 bases are shared with TRBD1. This CDR3 has 15 residues. Germline-derived CDR1 and CDR2 are SGHRS and YFSETQ. The V gene end was trimmed by 2 bases and the J gene end by 4 bases; junction bases not matched to a gene: 4. The CDR3 reads CASSLGTGGGYGYTF. The DNA for the CDR3 is TGCGCCAGCAGCTTAGGGACAGGGGGAGGCTATGGCTACACCTTC.

The chain combines TRBV7-6 with TRBJ2-2; 8 bases align to TRBD2. V trimming: 5 bases; J trimming: 3 bases; junction bases outside the gene matches: 11. Per the germline V gene, CDR1 is SGHVS and CDR2 is FNYEAQ. This CDR3 comprises 17 residues. The CDR3 loop is CASSLPLAGQDTGELFF. For the CDR3, the DNA is TGTGCCAGCAGCCTACCTTTAGCGGGACAAGACACCGGGGAGCTGTTTTTT.

The chain employs TRBV3-1 (or the pseudogene TRBV3-2) and TRBJ2-3, with a possible D match to TRBD1 (7 bases). This CDR3 comprises 17 residues. Germline V gene lookup returns CDR1 LGHDT and CDR2 YNNKEL (reference sequence). V was cut by 1 base and J by 6 bases, with 20 bases left in between. This CDR3 reads CASSQVVLAQGVDTQYF. CDR3 sequence (DNA): TGTGCCAGCAGCCAAGTAGTACTAGCCCAGGGGGTGGATACGCAGTATTTT.

A single count supports this clone. The chain combines TRBV6-5 with TRBJ2-5; 10 positions match TRBD1. This CDR3 region has 14 residues. Germline V CDR1 and CDR2: MNHEY, SVGAGI. J gave up 3 bases and V 4 bases, and 2 bases lay outside the gene matches. The CDR3 region has the DNA TGTGCCAGCAGTTGGACAGGGGGGAAAGAGACCCAGTACTTC. Protein product: CASSWTGGKETQYF.

As DNA, the CDR3 is TGCGCCAGCAGCTTGCTGGCGGGCGGGGGTGGTGAGACCCAGTACTTC. It yields the protein CASSLLAGGGGETQYF. The V call is TRBV5-1, the J call TRBJ2-5, with 7 bases lining up with TRBD2. J was trimmed by 5 bases and V by 1 base; bases with no gene match: 11. This CDR3 contains 16 residues. The germline V gene has CDR1 SGHRS and CDR2 YFSETQ.

This CDR3 is CASSPSGRAGETQYF. For the CDR3, the DNA is TGTGCCAGCAGCCCAAGCGGGAGGGCCGGAGAGACCCAGTACTTC. V usage is TRBV7-2 and J usage is TRBJ2-5; 10 bases are a match to TRBD2. Germline CDR1 is SGHTA and CDR2 is FQGNSA. The V gene end was trimmed by 5 bases and the J gene end by 4 bases; junction bases not matched to a gene: 7. This CDR3 contains 15 residues.

The chain employs TRBV25-1 and TRBJ1-5, with D possibly being TRBD1 (5 bases). The CDR3 is made up of 14 amino acids. The germline V gene encodes CDR1 MGHDK and CDR2 SYGVNS. The V end was cut by 5 bases, the J end by 9 bases, with 17 bases between. The CDR3 nucleotides are TGTGCCAGCAGTTCCACCCTGGGGCAAGGGCCCCAGCATTTT. Residues: CASSSTLGQGPQHF.